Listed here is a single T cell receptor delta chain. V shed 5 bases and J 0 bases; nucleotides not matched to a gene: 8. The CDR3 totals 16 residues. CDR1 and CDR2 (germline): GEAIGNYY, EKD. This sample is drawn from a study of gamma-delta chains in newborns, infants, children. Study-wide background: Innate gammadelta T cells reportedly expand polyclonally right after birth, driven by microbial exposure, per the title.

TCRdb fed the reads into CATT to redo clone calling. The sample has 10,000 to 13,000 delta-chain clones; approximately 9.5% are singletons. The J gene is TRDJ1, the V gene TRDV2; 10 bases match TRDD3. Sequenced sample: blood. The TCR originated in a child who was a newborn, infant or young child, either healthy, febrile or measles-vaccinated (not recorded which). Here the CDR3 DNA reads TGTGCCTGTGTCGGACTGGGGGATTCTTACACCGATAAACTCATCTTT. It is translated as CACVGLGDSYTDKLIF.